One sample yielded the 2 T cell receptor beta chains listed below, sequenced in a study of regulatory T cells in long-lasting Graves disease. The time point is: persistent/refractory GD, antithyroid drugs over 5 years with positive TRAb. Isolated PBMC RNA provided the starting material for the TCR library. Arm-PCR with iRepertoire HTBI primers amplified the CDR3 regions for these TCR beta libraries. TCRdb itself ran the multiplex PCR reads through MiXCR, one entry per CDR3 protein. The data show fewer than 550,000 distinct CDR3 sequences, 20% to 25% seen once. The starting material was peripheral blood mononuclear cells (PBMCs), obtained when the disease was refractory, from a patient treated with antithyroid drugs. These receptors were obtained from a female donor with Graves disease.

This clonotype was recorded at least ten times. The genes are TRBV7-8 and TRBJ1-5; D unclear. Germline V gene lookup returns CDR1 SGHVS and CDR2 FQNEAQ. This CDR3 has 15 amino acids. V was clipped by 1 base and J by 1 base, with 8 bases between them. The CDR3 here is CASSLGSGSNQPQHF. The CDR3 DNA follows: TGTGCCAGCAGCTTAGGTTCCGGGAGCAATCAGCCCCAGCATTTT.

A note on this clonotype: Being one base from a much bigger clone, this may be a read error. The chain uses TRBV11-3 and TRBJ1-1, with a possible D match to TRBD1 (5 bases). CDR1 and CDR2 from the germline V gene are SGHNT and YENEEA. The length of the CDR3 is 14 residues. DNA of the CDR3: TGTGCCAGCGGCTTTACCGCCCAGGGCACTGAAGCTTTCTTT. Encoded protein: CASGFTAQGTEAFF.